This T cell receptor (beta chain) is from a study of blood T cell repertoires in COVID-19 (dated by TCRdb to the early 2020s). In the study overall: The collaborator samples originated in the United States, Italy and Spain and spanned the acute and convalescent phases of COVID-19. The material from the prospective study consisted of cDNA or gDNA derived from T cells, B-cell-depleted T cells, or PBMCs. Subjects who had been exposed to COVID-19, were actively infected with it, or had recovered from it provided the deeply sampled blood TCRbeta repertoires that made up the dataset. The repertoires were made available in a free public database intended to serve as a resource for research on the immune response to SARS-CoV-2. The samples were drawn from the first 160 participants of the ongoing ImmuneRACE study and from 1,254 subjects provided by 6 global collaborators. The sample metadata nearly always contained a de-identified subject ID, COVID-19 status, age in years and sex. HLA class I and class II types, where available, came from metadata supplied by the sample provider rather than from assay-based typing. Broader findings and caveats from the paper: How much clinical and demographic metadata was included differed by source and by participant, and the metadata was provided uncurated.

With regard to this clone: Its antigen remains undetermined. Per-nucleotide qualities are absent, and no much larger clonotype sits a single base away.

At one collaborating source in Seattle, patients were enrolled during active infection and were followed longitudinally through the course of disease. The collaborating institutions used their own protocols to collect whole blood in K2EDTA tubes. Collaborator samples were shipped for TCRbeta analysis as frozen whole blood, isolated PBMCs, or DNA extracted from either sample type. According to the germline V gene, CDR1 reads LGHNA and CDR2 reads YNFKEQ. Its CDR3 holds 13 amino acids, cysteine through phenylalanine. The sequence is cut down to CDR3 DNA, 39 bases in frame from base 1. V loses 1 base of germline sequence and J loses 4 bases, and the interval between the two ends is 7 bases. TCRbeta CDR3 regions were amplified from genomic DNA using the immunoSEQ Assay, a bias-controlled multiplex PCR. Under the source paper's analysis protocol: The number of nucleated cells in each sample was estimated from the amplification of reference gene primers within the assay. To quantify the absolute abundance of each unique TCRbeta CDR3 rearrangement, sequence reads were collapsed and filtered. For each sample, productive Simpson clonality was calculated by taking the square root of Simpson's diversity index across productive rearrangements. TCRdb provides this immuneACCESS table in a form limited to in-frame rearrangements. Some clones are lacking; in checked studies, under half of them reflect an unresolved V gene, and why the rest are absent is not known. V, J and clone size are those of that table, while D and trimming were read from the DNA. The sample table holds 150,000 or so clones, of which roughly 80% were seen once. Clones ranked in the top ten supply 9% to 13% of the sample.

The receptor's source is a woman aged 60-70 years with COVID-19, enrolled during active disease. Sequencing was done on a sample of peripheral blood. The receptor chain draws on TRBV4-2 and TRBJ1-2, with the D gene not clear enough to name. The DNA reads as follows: TGTGCCAGCAGCCAAGTAACAAGCTATGGCTACACCTTC. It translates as CASSQVTSYGYTF.